This T cell receptor beta chain stems from a study of beta chain features in type 1 diabetes. The study, taken as a whole, reports: Cells with high TCR expression could be over-represented when cDNA is sequenced. Insertions were fewer and deletions more numerous at VDJ junctions in type 1 diabetes patients.

This clone has a handful of counts. The antigen remains undetermined. Expressed TCRB transcripts got sequenced, as all isolated RNA was reverse transcribed. Here immunoSEQ multiplex PCR was the method, and the copy in TCRdb shows in-frame clones only, minus some. The sample lists 860,000 or so clones, roughly 17% occurring once. Stem cell-like memory, regulatory, central memory and naive CD4+ cells were sorted via CD45RO/CCR7/CD25/CD127/CD95/CD27. The purity of all sorted populations exceeded 98%. This receptor was obtained from a woman in her late teens or twenties in good health. The sample consisted of naive CD4+ T cells from blood.

This CDR3 reads CASNPGTVYQETQYF. The CDR3 region has the DNA TGCGCCAGCAACCCAGGGACAGTGTACCAAGAGACCCAGTACTTC. This chain joins TRBV5-1 and TRBJ2-5; 7 bases agree with TRBD1. The germline V gene encodes CDR1 SGHRS and CDR2 YFSETQ. The CDR3 runs to 15 residues. V was pared by 6 bases and J by 0 bases, with 8 bases of the junction left unmatched.